A selection of T cell receptor beta chains follows, all from one sample in a study of siplizumab effects on memory and regulatory T cells. Generated by immunoSEQ multiplex PCR, the TCRdb table keeps only in-frame clones and is missing some. This sample yields about 100,000 clones, of which 94% are seen a single time; 1% to 1.5% belongs to the top ten. Sequencing input: non-Treg CD4+ T cells sorted from blood. These receptor sequences come from a human donor in good health. Each CDR3 is given with its conserved first and last residue. D genes are given only for firm matches. Clone sizes are given selectively: once, few, many, or a class where the clone is expanded.

clone_size | j_call | d_call | v_call | cdr3_nt | cdr3_aa
- | TRBJ2-1 | - | TRBV10-3 | TGTGCCATCAGCGGGACTTCGGTTGAGCAGTTCTTC | CAISGTSVEQFF
- | TRBJ2-5 | TRBD2 | TRBV6-1 | TGTGCCAGCAGTGAAGCTCCAACGGGACTAGCGGGCTTTGGGACCCAGTACTTC | CASSEAPTGLAGFGTQYF
- | TRBJ2-6 | - | TRBV2 | TGTGCCAGCAGTGGCCGGGGTTCTGGGGCCAACGTCCTGACTTTC | CASSGRGSGANVLTF
- | TRBJ2-5 | - | TRBV5-1 | TGCGCCAGCAGCTCCGGGAGTGGGGAGACCCAGTACTTC | CASSSGSGETQYF
- | TRBJ1-2 | - | TRBV10-3 | TGTGCCATCAGTGAACAGAACTATGGCTACACCTTC | CAISEQNYGYTF
once | TRBJ1-1 | - | TRBV7-3 | TGTGCCAGCAGCTTCGAGCGGCTGAACACTGAAGCTTTCTTT | CASSFERLNTEAFF
- | TRBJ2-3 | - | TRBV18 | TGTGCCAGCCCACAAAGCACAGATACGCAGTATTTT | CASPQSTDTQYF
- | TRBJ2-3 | TRBD2 | TRBV2 | TGTGCCAGCAGTGAAGGTGGCGGGAGTGGCACAGATACGCAGTATTTT | CASSEGGGSGTDTQYF
- | TRBJ1-2 | TRBD1 | TRBV5-1 | TGCGCCAGCAGCTCACGGACAGGGGACTATGGCTACACCTTC | CASSSRTGDYGYTF
once | TRBJ2-3 | - | TRBV2 | TGTGCCAGCAGTGCGATGGGGCAGGGGATCACAGATACGCAGTATTTT | CASSAMGQGITDTQYF
- | TRBJ1-2 | - | TRBV5-4 | TGTGCCAGCAGCTTTGACGGGAACTATGGCTACACCTTC | CASSFDGNYGYTF
- | TRBJ1-4 | - | TRBV6-5 | TGTGCCAGCAGTGGCCGAGGAGGAATTAATGAAAAACTGTTTTTT | CASSGRGGINEKLFF
- | TRBJ2-1 | TRBD2 | TRBV11-1 | TGTGCCAGCAGCCCCGCCCGCCTAGCGGGAGACAATGAGCAGTTCTTC | CASSPARLAGDNEQFF
- | TRBJ1-2 | TRBD1 | TRBV6-1 | TGTGCCAGCAGTCTTCAAGGGACAGGGTCCTATGGCTACACCTTC | CASSLQGTGSYGYTF
- | TRBJ2-3 | - | TRBV9 | TGTGCCAGCGGGGGTAGCCGCAAAAGCACAGATACGCAGTATTTT | CASGGSRKSTDTQYF
once | TRBJ1-2 | - | TRBV25-1 | TGTGCCCTTTCAATCACAGGGTACTATGGCTACACCTTC | CALSITGYYGYTF
- | TRBJ2-3 | - | TRBV12-5 | TGTGCTAGTGGTCCCGGACTAGATACGCAGTATTTT | CASGPGLDTQYF
- | TRBJ2-3 | TRBD2 | TRBV6-5 | TGTGCCAGCAGTTTCTCGGGAGGGCCGGGGGATACGCAGTATTTT | CASSFSGGPGDTQYF
- | TRBJ2-5 | - | TRBV19 | TGTGCCAGTATGGGCTCACAAGAGACCCAGTACTTC | CASMGSQETQYF
- | TRBJ1-3 | - | TRBV19 | TGTGCCAGTTACACAGGGTTCGAAAGAAACACCATATATTTT | CASYTGFERNTIYF
- | TRBJ2-7 | TRBD1 | TRBV5-4 | TGTGCCAGCAGCTCCGGGCAGGGGGCAAACGAGCAGTACTTC | CASSSGQGANEQYF
- | TRBJ1-1 | - | TRBV28 | TGTGCCAGCAGTTTATATTCCCTCCGGGAGGGAGTTACCGGGAACACTGAAGCTTTCTTT | CASSLYSLREGVTGNTEAFF
- | TRBJ2-3 | TRBD2 | TRBV5-8 | TGTGCCAGCAGCTTTGGCCTAGCGGGACCCACAGATACGCAGTATTTT | CASSFGLAGPTDTQYF
- | TRBJ1-2 | - | TRBV28 | TGTGCCAGCAGTTTAAGTAGGGCGGGGTATGGCTACACCTTC | CASSLSRAGYGYTF
- | TRBJ1-2 | - | TRBV7-9 | TGTGCCAGCAGCTCCGGATATGGCTACACCTTC | CASSSGYGYTF
- | TRBJ2-3 | TRBD2 | TRBV5-8 | TGTGCCAGCAGCTTTAGCGGGAGCGGCACAGATACGCAGTATTTT | CASSFSGSGTDTQYF
- | TRBJ2-3 | TRBD2 | TRBV4-2 | TGTGCCAGCAGCCAAGCGACTAGCGATCGAGATACGCAGTATTTT | CASSQATSDRDTQYF
- | TRBJ2-1 | TRBD2 | TRBV7-9 | TGTGCCAGCAGACCCTTAAGACTAGCGGATTCCTACAATGAGCAGTTCTTC | CASRPLRLADSYNEQFF
once | TRBJ1-3 | TRBD1 | TRBV15 | TGTGCCACCAGCAGGGGGACAGGCTCTGGAAACACCATATATTTT | CATSRGTGSGNTIYF
- | TRBJ1-1 | TRBD1 | TRBV5-4 | TGTGCCAGCAGCGGCGGACAGGGAAGGGAAGCTTTCTTT | CASSGGQGREAFF
- | TRBJ2-6 | - | TRBV19 | TGTGCCAGTAGTATCGATAAGTTTCATAGGTCTGGGGCCAACGTCCTGACTTTC | CASSIDKFHRSGANVLTF
once | TRBJ1-2 | TRBD1 | TRBV28 | TGTGCCAGCAGACTGGACAGGATGGGAGGCTACACCTTC | CASRLDRMGGYTF
- | TRBJ1-5 | - | TRBV2 | TGTGCCAGCAGTCGCCGTTGGGATCAGCCCCAGCATTTT | CASSRRWDQPQHF
once | TRBJ2-7 | - | TRBV2 | TGTGCCAGCAGTGAAGCGCTGATCCACGAGCAGTACTTC | CASSEALIHEQYF
- | TRBJ1-1 | TRBD1 | TRBV29-1 | TGCAGCGCAAAAAGGACAGGGCCCACTGAAGCTTTCTTT | CSAKRTGPTEAFF
few | TRBJ2-3 | - | TRBV11-2 | TGTGCCAGCAGCTGGGAGCGCACAGATACGCAGTATTTT | CASSWERTDTQYF
- | TRBJ2-3 | TRBD2 | TRBV5-1 | TGCGCCAGCAGAGAAGGGACTAGCAGATACACAGATACGCAGTATTTT | CASREGTSRYTDTQYF
- | TRBJ1-4 | - | TRBV18 | TGTGCCAGCTCACCACCGTCGGCAGCTGGAGAAAAACTGTTTTTT | CASSPPSAAGEKLFF
- | TRBJ1-1 | - | TRBV5-6 | TGTGCCAGCAGCTGGTTCGGGACAAGCGACACTGAAGCTTTCTTT | CASSWFGTSDTEAFF
- | TRBJ1-4 | - | TRBV6-5 | TGTGCCAGCAGTGATGGGTGGAATGAAAAACTGTTTTTT | CASSDGWNEKLFF
- | TRBJ2-7 | - | TRBV11-1 | TGTGCCAGCAGCCCACGGGACAAGGGGATAGGGGAGCAGTACTTC | CASSPRDKGIGEQYF
- | TRBJ2-5 | - | TRBV7-2 | TGTGCCAGCAGCTTGATTCAAGAGACCCAGTACTTC | CASSLIQETQYF
- | TRBJ2-1 | - | TRBV6-4 | TGTGCCAGCAGCACGGAGGTGGACAATGAGCAGTTCTTC | CASSTEVDNEQFF
- | TRBJ1-4 | - | TRBV7-9 | TGTGCCAGCAGCTTAGCGCTAGGGTCAACTAATGAAAAACTGTTTTTT | CASSLALGSTNEKLFF
- | TRBJ2-5 | TRBD2 | TRBV7-9 | TGTGCCAGCAGCTTGTATTATGGGTCGGCGGGAGAAGTAGAGACCCAGTACTTC | CASSLYYGSAGEVETQYF
- | TRBJ1-2 | - | TRBV5-8 | TGTGCCAGTGGCCTAGCCCTCAACTATGGCTACACCTTC | CASGLALNYGYTF
- | TRBJ2-7 | - | TRBV7-2 | TGTGCCAGCAGACTTACGCCGGACGCCGAGCAGTACTTC | CASRLTPDAEQYF
- | TRBJ2-5 | - | TRBV10-3 | TGTGCCATCAGTGAAGGCGGGCAAGAGACCCAGTACTTC | CAISEGGQETQYF
- | TRBJ1-2 | - | TRBV6-5 | TGTGCCAGCAGTTACTCTGGGGGGGACTATGGCTACACCTTC | CASSYSGGDYGYTF
- | TRBJ2-1 | - | TRBV2 | TGTGCCAGCAGTGGGCAGGGACGGCAGAGCTCCTACAATGAGCAGTTCTTC | CASSGQGRQSSYNEQFF
- | TRBJ2-1 | TRBD2 | TRBV10-1 | TGCGCCAGCAGTGAGTCCCGTTTAGGCGGGAGTCAGTTCTTC | CASSESRLGGSQFF
- | TRBJ2-7 | TRBD2 | TRBV9 | TGTGCCAGCAGCAAACGACTGACTAGCGGAACCTACGAGCAGTACTTC | CASSKRLTSGTYEQYF
- | TRBJ2-1 | TRBD2 | TRBV7-9 | TGTGCCAGCAGCTTAATGACTAGCGGGAGGTACAATGAGCAGTTCTTC | CASSLMTSGRYNEQFF
- | TRBJ2-5 | TRBD2 | TRBV9 | TGTGCCAGCAGCCCCGGGGTAGCGGGAGGTGCAGAGACCCAGTACTTC | CASSPGVAGGAETQYF